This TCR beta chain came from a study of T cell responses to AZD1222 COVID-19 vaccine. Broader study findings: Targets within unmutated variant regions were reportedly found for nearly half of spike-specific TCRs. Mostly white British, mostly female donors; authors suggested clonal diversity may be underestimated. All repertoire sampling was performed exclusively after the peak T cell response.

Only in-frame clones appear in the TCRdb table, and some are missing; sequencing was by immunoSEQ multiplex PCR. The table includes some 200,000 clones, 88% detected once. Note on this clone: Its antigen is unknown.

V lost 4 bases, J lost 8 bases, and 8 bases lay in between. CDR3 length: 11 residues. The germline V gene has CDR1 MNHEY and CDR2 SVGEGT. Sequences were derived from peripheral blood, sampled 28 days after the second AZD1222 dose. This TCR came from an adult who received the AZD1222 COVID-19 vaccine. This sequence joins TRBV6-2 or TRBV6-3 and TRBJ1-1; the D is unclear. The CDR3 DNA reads TGTGCCAGCAGTTTTGGGCCAGAAGCTTTCTTT. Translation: CASSFGPEAFF.